This is a list of T cell receptor beta chains from one sample in a study of T cell changes during pregnancy in multiple sclerosis. TCRdb keeps only in-frame clones here, not all; method: immunoSEQ multiplex PCR. Of about 77,000 clones in the sample, around 93% are singletons; the top ten hold roughly 2.6%. Source: peripheral blood, taken after pregnancy. The receptors here all came from a female donor in good health, enrolled as a control in a pregnancy study. CDR3s include the opening cysteine and the closing phenylalanine or tryptophan. The D gene is left open where the match is weak.

>TRBJ1-1|.|TRBV5-1
CASSLEAGNTEAFF
>TRBJ2-1|TRBD1|TRBV18
CASSRQGDNEQFF
>TRBJ2-7|TRBD1|TRBV5-4
CASSPTLGQDEQYF
>TRBJ1-2|.|TRBV5-1
CASSPGTNYGYTF
>TRBJ1-1|.|TRBV7-3
CASSLGGGTEAFF
>TRBJ1-2|.|TRBV28
CASSDGGGGYGYTF
>TRBJ2-7|.|TRBV4-3
CASSQEAGRLYEQYF
>TRBJ1-2|.|TRBV7-9
CASSSRDKGQNGYTF
>TRBJ2-7|TRBD2|TRBV27
CASSPLSGVDYEQYF
>TRBJ2-1|TRBD2|TRBV9
CASSEGTRNNEQFF
>TRBJ2-7|.|TRBV5-1
CASSPHRGDGVGEQYF
>TRBJ1-5|TRBD1|TRBV4-1
CASSQGQGGSNQPQHF
>TRBJ1-4|.|TRBV7-3
CASSLIGGTNEKLFF
>TRBJ1-2|.|TRBV6-6
CASGQGQVGGYTF
>TRBJ2-2|TRBD2|TRBV18
CASSPTSGIANTGELFF
>TRBJ2-1|TRBD2|TRBV11-2
CASSLEAGGEQFF
>TRBJ1-2|.|TRBV7-2
CASSNQWGGDGYTF
>TRBJ2-5|.|TRBV28
CASSSLTFGYQETQYF
>TRBJ2-3|TRBD2|TRBV7-9
CASSSKRESTDTQYF
>TRBJ2-2|.|TRBV28
CASSLWGLGRRNTGELFF
>TRBJ2-1|TRBD1|TRBV10-3
CAISDPTGISDGNSNEQFF
>TRBJ2-5|.|TRBV13
CASSPRGLGQETQYF
>TRBJ2-3|TRBD2|TRBV6-4
CASSAAGESTDTQYF
>TRBJ2-3|.|TRBV7-9
CASSFLSQDTDTQYF
>TRBJ1-1|TRBD1|TRBV18
CASSATGSTEAFF
>TRBJ1-5|.|TRBV28
CASSLQDYLSNQPQHF
>TRBJ2-4|.|TRBV7-8
CASSSDRSINIQYF
>TRBJ1-2|.|TRBV15
CATSRELRRDYTF
>TRBJ1-2|TRBD1|TRBV6-1
CASSVAGQNYGYTF
>TRBJ1-6|.|TRBV10-3
CAISGGASNSPLHF
>TRBJ1-1|.|TRBV15
CATSREGRRMNTEAFF
>TRBJ1-1|TRBD1|TRBV5-1
CARPGQRGLRAEAFF
>TRBJ2-1|TRBD2|TRBV5-1
CASSLEPSGSYNEQFF
>TRBJ1-1|TRBD1|TRBV27
CASSPGQGVTEAFF
>TRBJ2-6|.|TRBV4-2
CASSQEGGSGANVLTF
>TRBJ1-1|.|TRBV30
CAWSVRGGRNTEAFF
>TRBJ2-3|TRBD2|TRBV10-3
CAIHSGNTDTQYF
>TRBJ1-5|.|TRBV19
CASSRGGWGGYGNQPQHF
>TRBJ1-3|.|TRBV28
CASSLLSPPGNTIYF
>TRBJ2-3|.|TRBV6-5
CASRGFTQITQYF
>TRBJ2-3|TRBD1|TRBV7-2
CASSPGTVTDTQYF
>TRBJ1-1|.|TRBV6-4
CASSEQAGTEAFF
>TRBJ2-5|TRBD1|TRBV15
CATGGTGADQETQYF
>TRBJ1-5|.|TRBV18
CASSPPPGDGQPQHF
>TRBJ1-2|TRBD1|TRBV28
CASSLRGTGGEYGYTF
>TRBJ1-1|TRBD1|TRBV15
CATSRGGDSTEAFF
>TRBJ1-2|TRBD1|TRBV29-1
CSVQGAQGGYTF
>TRBJ1-2|.|TRBV5-6
CASSWSGGYTF
>.|.|TRBV6-6
CASTPPGQSSYEQYF
>TRBJ2-2|.|TRBV6-1
CASTPGQNTGELFF
>TRBJ1-2|TRBD1|TRBV6-6
CASTLPGQGHRYGYTF
>TRBJ2-1|TRBD2|TRBV15
CATSRELEGGDYNEQFF
>TRBJ2-1|.|TRBV2
CASRGPRDSSYNEQFF
>TRBJ2-6|.|TRBV7-3
CASSSAGANVLTF
>TRBJ2-4|TRBD1|TRBV7-2
CASSPDRVNIQYF